The rows below give T cell receptor beta chains drawn from one sample of a study of shared clonotypes between healthy human individuals. Libraries were prepared by immunoSEQ multiplex PCR; TCRdb keeps only in-frame clonotypes and omits some of them. The repertoire holds roughly 2,500,000 clones, 90% to 95% seen once, with 0.36% in the top ten. Sequenced: naive CD4+ T cells from PBMCs. These TCRs come from a man aged 18 to 29 in good health. Some clones in this sample may be carry-over from other donors' samples. Both conserved end residues are part of each CDR3. Each record gives: clone size, J gene, V gene, D gene, CDR3 DNA, CDR3 protein. The D gene is left open where the match is weak. Not every row has a clone size; where given, it reads once, few, many or a size class.

>.|TRBJ2-3|TRBV7-6|.
TGTGCCAGCAGCTTAGACGTTAGAGATACGCAGTATTTT
CASSLDVRDTQYF
>once|TRBJ2-5|TRBV7-9|.
TGTGCCAGCAAAGGTCCCTGGGGGCTGGAGACCCAGTACTTC
CASKGPWGLETQYF
>.|TRBJ2-1|TRBV11-2|TRBD2
TGTGCCAGCAGGATTCTAGCGGCAGACTACAATGAGCAGTTCTTC
CASRILAADYNEQFF
>.|TRBJ1-1|TRBV15|.
TGTGCCACCAGCAGAGATCGGTTTGCGGGAGTTGAAGCTTTCTTT
CATSRDRFAGVEAFF
>.|TRBJ1-1|TRBV7-9|.
TGTGCCAGCAGCCCTACAGGGAACACTGAAGCTTTCTTT
CASSPTGNTEAFF
>.|TRBJ2-1|TRBV6-5|TRBD1
TGTGCCAGCAGTTACTGGGGCTACAGGGGGAACAATGAGCAGTTCTTC
CASSYWGYRGNNEQFF
>.|TRBJ2-3|TRBV9|.
TGTGCCAGCAGCGTAGCCCCGAGAGATACGCAGTATTTT
CASSVAPRDTQYF
>.|TRBJ1-3|TRBV9|.
TGTGCCAGCAGCGTATTATCTACCTCTGGAAACACCATATATTTT
CASSVLSTSGNTIYF
>.|TRBJ2-3|TRBV7-2|.
TGTGCCAGCAGCCCAACGCGGGTTAGCACAGATACGCAGTATTTT
CASSPTRVSTDTQYF
>.|TRBJ2-7|TRBV27|.
TGTGCCAGCAGTTTATTAGACGGGACTCGCTACGAGCAGTACTTC
CASSLLDGTRYEQYF
>.|TRBJ2-1|TRBV5-1|.
TGCGCCAGCAGCTTGTTTCAGCAAGTAAATGAGCAGTTCTTC
CASSLFQQVNEQFF
>.|TRBJ2-1|TRBV27|.
TGTGCCAGCAGTTCCTCGCGGAAAGCCTACAATGAGCAGTTCTTC
CASSSSRKAYNEQFF
>.|TRBJ2-3|TRBV4-3|.
TGCGCCAGCAGCGTACGTACTATCACAGATACGCAGTATTTT
CASSVRTITDTQYF
>.|TRBJ2-3|TRBV4-2|TRBD2
TGTGCCAGCAGCCAAGAAGAACTAGCGGGAGGGCCGGCCACAGATACGCAGTATTTT
CASSQEELAGGPATDTQYF
>.|TRBJ2-7|TRBV5-1|TRBD1
TGCGCCAGCAGCTCAGGACCCGACAGGGAGATGGAGCAGTACTTC
CASSSGPDREMEQYF
>.|TRBJ2-7|TRBV5-5|.
TGTGCCAGCAGCCTTGGGTGGAACGAGCAGTACTTC
CASSLGWNEQYF
>.|TRBJ2-7|TRBV10-3|TRBD1
TGTGCCATCAGCCGACAGGGAACTACCTCCTACGAGCAGTACTTC
CAISRQGTTSYEQYF
>.|TRBJ1-1|TRBV5-6|TRBD1
TGTGCCAGCAGCATGTGGGTGGGACAGGGGTCGAGGGGGAACACTGAAGCTTTCTTT
CASSMWVGQGSRGNTEAFF
>once|TRBJ2-7|TRBV5-1|TRBD2
TGCGCCAGCAGCTGGACTAGCGGTGCCTACGAGCAGTACTTC
CASSWTSGAYEQYF
>.|TRBJ2-7|TRBV4-3|TRBD1
TGCGCCAGCAGCCAGGACAGGACCTCCTACGAGCAGTACTTC
CASSQDRTSYEQYF
>once|TRBJ2-3|TRBV7-8|.
TGTGCCAGCAGCTTATTCTCAGGCACAGATACGCAGTATTTT
CASSLFSGTDTQYF
>once|TRBJ2-3|TRBV12-5|TRBD2
TGTGCTAGTGGTTTGGTACTTACTAGCGGGATCACAGATACGCAGTATTTT
CASGLVLTSGITDTQYF
>.|TRBJ1-5|TRBV28|.
TGTGCCACTCAGGGCCCCCCTAGGCAGCCCCAGCATTTT
CATQGPPRQPQHF
>.|TRBJ2-1|TRBV6-6|.
TGTGCCAGCAGTTACCGCTCTTCAACCTCCTACAATGAGCAGTTCTTC
CASSYRSSTSYNEQFF
>.|TRBJ2-1|TRBV28|.
TGTGCCGGACGCAGGGGGGGAGGGCCGCACGAGCAGTTCTTC
CAGRRGGGPHEQFF
>.|TRBJ2-5|TRBV29-1|.
TGCAGCGGCTCAGCGGGTACCGTTGGGGAGACCCAGTACTTC
CSGSAGTVGETQYF
>.|TRBJ2-2|TRBV7-3|TRBD1
TGTGCCAGCAGCTTACGAATAGGGACAGGGGTCACCGGGGAGCTGTTTTTT
CASSLRIGTGVTGELFF
>.|TRBJ2-7|TRBV4-2|TRBD2
TGTGCCAGCAGCCAAGGGACTAGCGGAACCTACGAGCAGTACTTC
CASSQGTSGTYEQYF
>.|TRBJ1-2|TRBV28|.
TGTGCCAGCAGTCAACAGGGTTGGAGTACTGGCTACACCTTC
CASSQQGWSTGYTF
>.|TRBJ2-3|TRBV9|TRBD2
TGTGCCAGCAGCTATGGTTTAGCGGGAGCGCCGGGAGATACGCAGTATTTT
CASSYGLAGAPGDTQYF
>.|TRBJ1-2|TRBV5-1|.
TGCGCCAGCAGCTTGACCCGGGCCCCCGCTAACTATGGCTACACCTTC
CASSLTRAPANYGYTF
>.|TRBJ2-1|TRBV19|.
TGTGCCAGTAGAGCGGACTCCTACAATGAGCAGTTCTTC
CASRADSYNEQFF
>.|TRBJ2-7|TRBV5-1|.
TGCGCCAGCAGCTTGGTGGGCGAGCAGTACTTC
CASSLVGEQYF
>.|TRBJ1-5|TRBV18|TRBD1
TGTGCCAGCTCGTACCGAGACAGGGCCGCGGATCAGCCCCAGCATTTT
CASSYRDRAADQPQHF
>once|TRBJ2-7|TRBV29-1|.
TGCAGCGTTGAGGACAACTACGAGCAGTACTTC
CSVEDNYEQYF
>.|TRBJ2-5|TRBV4-2|.
TGTGCCAGCAGCCCCTCCGGGGTAAACCAAGAGACCCAGTACTTC
CASSPSGVNQETQYF
>.|TRBJ2-7|TRBV19|.
TGTGCCAGTAGGATGAGGGGGGCAGTTGTCTACGAGCAGTACTTC
CASRMRGAVVYEQYF
>.|TRBJ2-1|TRBV27|.
TGTGCCAGCAGCCGGGCAGGCGGCCGTTCCGTCGAGCAGTTCTTC
CASSRAGGRSVEQFF
>few|TRBJ1-1|TRBV9|TRBD1
TGTGCCAGCAGCGTAGCTCCAACGACAGGGCAAGCTTTCTTT
CASSVAPTTGQAFF
>.|TRBJ2-7|TRBV12-2|.
TGTGCAAGTCGCGACAGAAACTTTAACCTCTTCTACGAGCAGTACTTC
CASRDRNFNLFYEQYF
>few|TRBJ1-1|TRBV19|.
TGTGCCAGTAGTATCGGTCAGATTATGAACACTGAAGCTTTCTTT
CASSIGQIMNTEAFF
>.|TRBJ1-4|TRBV7-2|.
TGTGCCGGCAGCCCTCTCGGAGGGGGTAATGAAAAACTGTTTTTT
CAGSPLGGGNEKLFF
>.|TRBJ1-3|TRBV7-2|.
TGTGCCAGCAGCTTAGAAAGGACCCTCAGGGGAAACACCATATATTTT
CASSLERTLRGNTIYF
>.|TRBJ2-7|TRBV5-5|.
TGTGCCAGCAGCTTCAACTTGAACTTAGTCTACGAGCAGTACTTC
CASSFNLNLVYEQYF
>.|TRBJ2-1|TRBV9|TRBD2
TGTGCCAGCAGCGTAGCTGGGCGTGGGACTACCAATGAGCAGTTCTTC
CASSVAGRGTTNEQFF
>.|TRBJ1-4|TRBV5-1|TRBD1
TGCGCCAGCAGCGTGGGGGGGACAGGCGCTGAAAAACTGTTTTTT
CASSVGGTGAEKLFF
>.|TRBJ2-2|TRBV6-5|.
TGTGCCATCGCCTATCAGGGTACGAACACCGGGGAGCTGTTTTTT
CAIAYQGTNTGELFF
>.|TRBJ2-7|TRBV2|.
TGTGCCAGCAGTGAAGCGGATGTCTACGAGCAGTACTTC
CASSEADVYEQYF
>once|TRBJ1-5|TRBV7-9|.
TGTGCCAGCAGTTCTCAGCTCAATCAGCCCCAGCATTTT
CASSSQLNQPQHF
>.|TRBJ1-2|TRBV27|TRBD1
TGTGCCAGCAGACCCACAGGGGCCTATGGCTACACCTTC
CASRPTGAYGYTF
>.|TRBJ2-7|TRBV19|.
TGTGCCAGTAGTCCCTGGGCCGACAGACACTACGAGCAGTACTTC
CASSPWADRHYEQYF
>once|TRBJ2-6|TRBV25-1|.
TGTGCCAGCAGTGAACCCTCTGGGGCCAACGTCCTGACTTTC
CASSEPSGANVLTF
>.|TRBJ1-4|TRBV18|TRBD1
TGTGCCAGCTCACCGGCCAACAGGGGGCCCGGTGAAAAACTGTTTTTT
CASSPANRGPGEKLFF